The source of this TCR beta chain is a study of shared clonotypes between healthy human individuals. Overall study findings and caveats: The small donor group covered limited genetic and exposure diversity.

As processed by the authors: Because ImmunoSEQ provided only junction sequences with no quality scores, the filtering differed. The repertoire was sequenced with immunoSEQ multiplex PCR; TCRdb's copy has only in-frame clones and lacks some. V, J and clone size are taken as reported in that table, and D and trimming were inferred from the DNA itself. This sample has about 1.1 million clones, with 70% to 85% found just once. Splitting of CD4+ cells produced CD45RA+ naive and CD45RA-negative memory subsets. As for this clone: What it recognizes is unknown.

The specimen was memory CD4+ T cells from PBMCs. The subset is: CD45RA-negative fraction. This TCR derives from a young man in good health. Some clones in this sample may be carry-over from other donors' samples.

The CDR3 coding sequence is TGTGCCAGCAGCTTATTGATGGCTAATGAAAAACTGTTTTTT. Its translation: CASSLLMANEKLFF. V usage is TRBV7-2 and J usage is TRBJ1-4, with unresolved D. The CDR3 contains 14 residues. Germline CDR1 is SGHTA and CDR2 is FQGNSA. Between the trimmed V and J ends, which lost 2 bases and 3 bases, there was a span of 7 bases.